What follows is one T cell receptor beta chain and its context. This clonotype was picked up many times. This receptor's antigen is unknown. Per-nucleotide qualities are absent, and no much larger clonotype sits a single base away. This sample is part of a study of neurological immune-mediated disorders (dated by TCRdb to between 2018 and 2020). About the investigation overall: Among the roughly 35 multiple sclerosis patients, around 30 had relapsing-remitting MS and 3 had secondary progressive MS. Using UMI-based sequencing, the study compared peripheral blood TCR-beta repertoires from patients with HTLV-I-associated myelopathy (HAM/TSP), patients with multiple sclerosis, and healthy controls. The roughly 110 TCR-beta libraries covered PBMC samples along with longitudinal samples, technical triplicates, and paired sorted CD4+ and CD8+ T-cell subsets. The cohort was made up of about 65 subjects, consisting of about 15 HAM/TSP patients, around 35 multiple sclerosis patients and around 20 healthy controls.

Findings and caveats that apply to the study as a whole: Phylogenetic analysis grouped repertoires from 18 of 34 MS patients into a cluster of related CDR3 sequences, suggesting a possible repertoire-level signature. Expanded clones from different subjects shared no identical CDR3 amino acid sequences, which suggests that TCR-beta repertoires were private in all groups. The highest TCR clonal expansion was observed in HAM/TSP patients, whereas the lowest was observed in MS patients, even when compared with healthy controls. The MS cluster showed no association with clinical or MRI features, and the authors stated that larger cohorts are needed.

The germline ends are 9 bases apart after V is trimmed by 0 bases and J by 5 bases. As encoded in the germline V gene, CDR1 is SGHRS while CDR2 is YFSETQ. From cysteine to phenylalanine, the CDR3 is 13 amino acids long. Just the 39-base CDR3 DNA is kept, in frame starting at base 1. Unsorted PBMC libraries were generated from 2 million PBMCs stored in RNAlater at -80 °C until RNA extraction. The multiple sclerosis patients were enrolled in a US clinical protocol that used magnetic resonance imaging to evaluate disease progression. Peripheral blood was subjected to Ficoll-Hypaque density gradient centrifugation to isolate PBMCs, which were then cryopreserved in liquid nitrogen. cDNA was synthesized by template-switch 5'RACE using a primer with a 10-nucleotide random unique molecular identifier that tagged each TCR transcript. Over 180 million TCR-beta sequences, covering 15-18 subjects, were produced in each sequencing run. The RNeasy kit was used for extraction of total RNA. The KAPA Real-time Library Amplification kit was used to amplify TCR-beta VDJ regions with primers for the TCR constant region and the 5'RACE anchor. A first PCR added sample indexes and Illumina adaptors, after which a second PCR increased the library yield. The roughly 650 bp TCR product was size-selected on a 2% E-gel SizeSelection system after Ampure bead purification. Library quality was checked on a Bioanalyzer, concentration was measured with Qubit, and libraries were quantified with the Kapa Library Quantification kit before pooling. Paired-end 2 x 150 bp sequencing of the libraries was performed on an Illumina HiSeq 2500. To increase sequence diversity, roughly 24-30% phiX was spiked into each library pool. As for the original processing: The quality-filtered reads were processed with the UMI-based MiGEC pipeline, whose error correction step removed more than 80% of the raw TCR sequences. VDJ genes were aligned to IMGT germline references, and clonotypes were defined by unique CDR3 amino acid sequence plus V-J genes. Clonal expansion, Shannon diversity and CDR3 relatedness (CalcPairwiseDistances, ClusterSamples) were evaluated with VDJtools, and phylogenetic trees were built with CLCbio workbench. Using coefficient-of-variation modelling across technical triplicates, the study counted a clone as expanded if it had at least 8 unique UMIs. The public reads were quality trimmed at Q25 with fastp and then assembled into clones with MiXCR by TCRdb, keeping productive beta chains. Identical CDR3 protein sequences are pooled into one entry, listed with their most common genes and DNA. The V and J calls reflect TCRdb's pipeline rather than the authors' work. In all, the sample holds 65,000 to 95,000 distinct CDR3 sequences, and 4.5% to 6.5% of those were seen once. The ten largest make up less than 2.5% of the sample.

Sequences were obtained from PBMCs. The chain joins TRBV5-1 to TRBJ2-7, with TRBD2 perhaps the D gene, on 5 matching bases. This TCR was recovered from a woman younger than 45 with multiple sclerosis. The sequenced DNA: TGCGCCAGCAGCTTGGTAGCGATTAACGAGCAGTACTTC. Its product reads: CASSLVAINEQYF. Reference TRBV5-1 and TRBJ2-7 genes cover what lies past the CDR3, so the full variable domain is KAGVTQTPRYLIKTRGQQVTLSCSPISGHRSVSWYQQTPGQGLQFLFEYFSETQRNKGNFPGRFSGRQFSNSRSEMNVSTLELGDSALYLCASSLVAINEQYFGPGTRLTVT.